The rows below give T cell receptor beta chains drawn from one sample of a study of sequential checkpoint blockade in melanoma. Using immunoSEQ multiplex PCR, the repertoire was profiled, and TCRdb retains in-frame clones only, with some absent. The top ten clones hold about half of a sample with about 20,000 clones, 75% to 85% of them seen once. The starting material was CD8+ T cells sorted from blood (inferred from file names), obtained from a patient given nivolumab and ipilimumab in sequence. These receptors came from a human donor with melanoma. CDR3s include the opening cysteine and the closing phenylalanine or tryptophan. Fields, in order: clone size, D gene, V gene, J gene, CDR3 DNA, CDR3 protein. A D gene is named only where the DNA matches it firmly. Size is stated for part of the rows, as once, few or many counts, or as a class when the clone is expanded.

few,TRBD1,TRBV19,TRBJ1-3,TGTGCCAGTAGTTCATCAGGGGGCTCTGGAAACACCATATATTTT,CASSSSGGSGNTIYF
.,.,TRBV6-1,TRBJ2-7,TGTGCCAGCAGGCAGGTCTACGAGCAGTACTTC,CASRQVYEQYF
.,TRBD2,TRBV6-5,TRBJ2-5,TGTGCCAGCAGTCCTAGCGGGGGGCTCCGGGAGACCCAGTACTTC,CASSPSGGLRETQYF
.,.,TRBV11-2,TRBJ2-7,TGTGCCAGCAGCTTAGTCCCGAGGGACACCTCCTCCTACGAGCAGTACTTC,CASSLVPRDTSSYEQYF
.,.,TRBV5-1,TRBJ1-5,TGCGCCAGCAGCTTGGAGGGGGTAGGGGGACAGCCCCAGCATTTT,CASSLEGVGGQPQHF
.,TRBD1,TRBV7-9,TRBJ2-2,TGTGCCAGCAGCTCGCAGACAGGGATTCGGCCCGGGGAGCTGTTTTTT,CASSSQTGIRPGELFF
.,TRBD2,TRBV5-5,TRBJ2-1,TGTGCCAGCAGCCCCACTGGCGGGGGGGCGTATAATGAGCAGTTCTTC,CASSPTGGGAYNEQFF
few,.,TRBV27,TRBJ2-5,TGTGCCAGCAGTGAACCAGGGGTTCGAGAGACCCAGTACTTC,CASSEPGVRETQYF
few,.,TRBV7-9,TRBJ2-7,TGTGCCAGCAGCTTAAACGGCTACGAGCAGTACTTC,CASSLNGYEQYF
few,.,TRBV5-1,TRBJ1-2,TGCGCCAGCAGCCAAGATGCCTCGGGGGTGGGCTATGGCTACACCTTC,CASSQDASGVGYGYTF
.,.,TRBV15,TRBJ2-3,TGTGCCACCAGCAGAAGGGGTCGGGCAGACACAGATACGCAGTATTTT,CATSRRGRADTDTQYF
.,.,TRBV9,TRBJ2-5,TGTGCCAGCAGCCCCGCCCGGGGGGCGACGGTGACCCAGTACTTC,CASSPARGATVTQYF
few,.,TRBV19,TRBJ1-2,TGTGCCAGTAGTTCCCCCGGGACTGGGAACTATGGCTACACCTTC,CASSSPGTGNYGYTF
.,TRBD1,TRBV7-6,TRBJ2-2,TGTGCCAGCAGCTTAGGAATAGCGTCAGGGGGCATTCCCGGGGAGCTGTTTTTT,CASSLGIASGGIPGELFF
.,TRBD1,TRBV6-5,TRBJ2-3,TGTGCCAGCAGTCCGGGACAGGATAATACGCAGTATTTT,CASSPGQDNTQYF
.,TRBD1,TRBV6-5,TRBJ1-1,TGTGCCAGCAAGGACAGGACAATGAACACTGAAGCTTTCTTT,CASKDRTMNTEAFF
.,.,TRBV7-7,TRBJ2-5,TGTGCTAGCAGCCAGACGGGTCGAGAGACCCAGTACTTC,CASSQTGRETQYF
few,.,TRBV7-9,TRBJ1-5,TGTGCCAGCAGCATCGGACAGACCAATCAGCCCCAGCATTTT,CASSIGQTNQPQHF
.,.,TRBV15,TRBJ1-1,TGTGCCACCAGCAGAGACAAGAACACTGAAGCTTTCTTT,CATSRDKNTEAFF
.,TRBD1,TRBV28,TRBJ2-7,TGTGCCAGCAGTCTCCTCGCCGGGACAGGGGTATACGAGCAGTACTTC,CASSLLAGTGVYEQYF
.,TRBD1,TRBV10-3,TRBJ2-7,TGTGCCATCAGTGGGTCCCGGGACAGGGTTTCCTACGAGCAGTACTTC,CAISGSRDRVSYEQYF
.,.,TRBV7-7,TRBJ2-2,TGTGCTAGCAGCTCCGACACTTACACCGGGGAGCTGTTTTTT,CASSSDTYTGELFF
few,.,TRBV5-8,TRBJ1-2,TGCGCCAGCAGCCAAGATGCCTCGGGGGTGGGCTATGGCTACACCTTC,CASSQDASGVGYGYTF
.,.,TRBV9,TRBJ2-2,TGTGCCAGCAGCGTAGGCGGGGACCCCGGGGAGCTGTTTTTT,CASSVGGDPGELFF
.,.,TRBV5-1,TRBJ1-5,TGCGCCAGCAGCTTAGACGGGAGCAATCAGCCCCAGCATTTT,CASSLDGSNQPQHF
.,TRBD2,TRBV9,TRBJ2-3,TGTGCCAGCAGTCAGGGACTAGCGATGCTTGATACGCAGTATTTT,CASSQGLAMLDTQYF
.,TRBD2,TRBV4-3,TRBJ2-1,TGCGCCAGCAGCCAAGATCGGGGCTGGGGCGGGGGGGAGCAGTTCTTC,CASSQDRGWGGGEQFF
.,.,TRBV5-8,TRBJ1-2,TGTGCCAGCAGCTTGCGGGGGGTCGACTATGGCTACACCTTC,CASSLRGVDYGYTF
.,TRBD1,TRBV7-7,TRBJ2-3,TGTGCTAGCAGCCAGGGACAGGACCACCAAGATACGCAGTATTTT,CASSQGQDHQDTQYF
.,.,TRBV2,TRBJ2-7,TGTGCCAGCAGTGACTCAGGGGGGTGGGACGAGCAGTACTTC,CASSDSGGWDEQYF
.,.,TRBV10-2,TRBJ2-3,TGCGCCAGCAGTGAATTTCCGGGGATCAGCACAGATACGCAGTATTTT,CASSEFPGISTDTQYF
.,TRBD2,TRBV4-3,TRBJ2-1,TGCGCCAGCAGCCAAGACGGGCGACTAGCGGGGGGCCAGTACAATGAGCAGTTCTTC,CASSQDGRLAGGQYNEQFF
.,.,TRBV7-2,TRBJ2-2,TGTGCCAGCAGCCCGATAACGGGGAGCCCCACCGGGGAGCTGTTTTTT,CASSPITGSPTGELFF
.,.,TRBV9,TRBJ1-2,TGTGCCAGCAGCCCGGAGATTTATGGGTCTAACTATGGCTACACCTTC,CASSPEIYGSNYGYTF
.,.,TRBV9,TRBJ2-1,TGTGCCAGCAGCGTAGACTCAGGGGAGAGGAATGAGCAGTTCTTC,CASSVDSGERNEQFF
.,TRBD1,TRBV5-5,TRBJ1-2,TGTGCCAGCAGACCGGGGCCGGGACAGGGTGTTAGCGAGCGAGGCTACACCTTC,CASRPGPGQGVSERGYTF
.,TRBD1,TRBV27,TRBJ2-7,TGTGCCAGCAGCCTACAGGGGATCTCCTACGAGCAGTACTTC,CASSLQGISYEQYF
few,.,TRBV27,TRBJ2-7,TGTGCCAGCAGTTTGGGGGGGGCTAGCGAGCAGTACTTC,CASSLGGASEQYF
.,.,TRBV5-5,TRBJ1-3,TGTGCCAGCAGCTTGTTACAGGGCACTGGAAACACCATATATTTT,CASSLLQGTGNTIYF
.,.,TRBV5-8,TRBJ1-1,TGTGCCAGCACCCTCAAAGCCGTGATGAACACTGAAGCTTTCTTT,CASTLKAVMNTEAFF
.,TRBD2,TRBV4-2,TRBJ2-1,TGTGCCAGCAGCCAAGAGGGTGGCGGGGGGGCACTTGAGCAGTTCTTC,CASSQEGGGGALEQFF
.,TRBD1,TRBV9,TRBJ1-1,TGTGCCAGCAGCGCAGAGACAGGGTTCGCTGAAGCTTTCTTT,CASSAETGFAEAFF
.,TRBD2,TRBV4-1,TRBJ2-5,TGCGCCAGCAGCTCAAGACTAGCGGGGGACAAAAACCAAGAGACCCAGTACTTC,CASSSRLAGDKNQETQYF
.,.,TRBV4-2,TRBJ1-6,TGTGCCAGCAGCCAAGGGGTCATACGTGGGAGAGATTCACCCCTCCACTTT,CASSQGVIRGRDSPLHF
.,TRBD2,TRBV10-3,TRBJ2-3,TGTGCCATCAGTTCTAGCGGGGGCTCAGATACGCAGTATTTT,CAISSSGGSDTQYF
.,TRBD1,TRBV11-2,TRBJ1-2,TGTGCCAGCACCCTAAGCTTGGGGACAGAAGCCTATGGCTACACCTTC,CASTLSLGTEAYGYTF
few,TRBD2,TRBV6-6,TRBJ2-7,TGTGCCAGCATCCTAGGAGCGGGGGAAGGCTACGAGCAGTACTTC,CASILGAGEGYEQYF
.,TRBD2,TRBV27,TRBJ2-2,TGTGCCAGCAGTTTATCGACTAGCGGGGTGACCGGGGAGCTGTTTTTT,CASSLSTSGVTGELFF
.,TRBD2,TRBV5-1,TRBJ2-3,TGCGCCAGCAGCCTTCGACTAGCGGGGGGTAACACAGATACGCAGTATTTT,CASSLRLAGGNTDTQYF
.,.,TRBV28,TRBJ2-1,TGTGCCAGCAGCGGGTCAGGGCGCAGTGAGCAGTTCTTC,CASSGSGRSEQFF
.,.,TRBV4-3,TRBJ2-7,TGCGCCAGCAGCCAGGACCGACAGTTACCCTACGAGCAGTACTTC,CASSQDRQLPYEQYF
few,.,TRBV28,TRBJ2-7,TGTGCCAGCAGTCCACAGGGTGCCCAGTACTTC,CASSPQGAQYF
.,.,TRBV9,TRBJ1-1,TGTGCCAGCAGCCCAAAACTCACAGAGAACACTGAAGCTTTCTTT,CASSPKLTENTEAFF
once,.,TRBV7-8,TRBJ1-5,TGTGCCAGCAGCTTTGGCCGGGGGGTGAGCAATCAGCCCCAGCATTTT,CASSFGRGVSNQPQHF
few,.,TRBV30,TRBJ1-1,TGTGCCTGGAGTGTAGAGTCGAACACTGAAGCTTTCTTT,CAWSVESNTEAFF
.,.,TRBV5-1,TRBJ1-2,TGCGCCAGCAGCCGGGAGGCAGGCCCTGTCCATGGCTACACCTTC,CASSREAGPVHGYTF
once,TRBD2,TRBV7-2,TRBJ2-7,TGTGCCAGCAGCCCCGGGACTAGCGGTTACGAGCAGTACTTC,CASSPGTSGYEQYF
.,.,TRBV7-9,TRBJ1-1,TGTGCCAGCAGCTATGGGCAGGCCATCCTGAACACTGAAGCTTTCTTT,CASSYGQAILNTEAFF
.,.,TRBV10-2,TRBJ2-6,TGCGCCAGCAGTGTAACAGGGACCGGGGCCAACGTCCTGACTTTC,CASSVTGTGANVLTF